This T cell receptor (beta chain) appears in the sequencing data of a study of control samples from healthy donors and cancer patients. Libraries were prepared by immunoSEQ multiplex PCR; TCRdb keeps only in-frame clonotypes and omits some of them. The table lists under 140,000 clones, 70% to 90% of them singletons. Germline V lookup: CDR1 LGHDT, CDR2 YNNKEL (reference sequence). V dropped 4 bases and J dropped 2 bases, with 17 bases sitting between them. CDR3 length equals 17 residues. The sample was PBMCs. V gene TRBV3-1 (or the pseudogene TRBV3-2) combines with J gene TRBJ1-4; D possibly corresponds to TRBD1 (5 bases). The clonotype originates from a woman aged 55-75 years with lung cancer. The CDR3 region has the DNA TGTGCCAGCAGCCCCTGGGGGACTCGAGGCACTAATGAAAAACTGTTTTTT. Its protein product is CASSPWGTRGTNEKLFF.